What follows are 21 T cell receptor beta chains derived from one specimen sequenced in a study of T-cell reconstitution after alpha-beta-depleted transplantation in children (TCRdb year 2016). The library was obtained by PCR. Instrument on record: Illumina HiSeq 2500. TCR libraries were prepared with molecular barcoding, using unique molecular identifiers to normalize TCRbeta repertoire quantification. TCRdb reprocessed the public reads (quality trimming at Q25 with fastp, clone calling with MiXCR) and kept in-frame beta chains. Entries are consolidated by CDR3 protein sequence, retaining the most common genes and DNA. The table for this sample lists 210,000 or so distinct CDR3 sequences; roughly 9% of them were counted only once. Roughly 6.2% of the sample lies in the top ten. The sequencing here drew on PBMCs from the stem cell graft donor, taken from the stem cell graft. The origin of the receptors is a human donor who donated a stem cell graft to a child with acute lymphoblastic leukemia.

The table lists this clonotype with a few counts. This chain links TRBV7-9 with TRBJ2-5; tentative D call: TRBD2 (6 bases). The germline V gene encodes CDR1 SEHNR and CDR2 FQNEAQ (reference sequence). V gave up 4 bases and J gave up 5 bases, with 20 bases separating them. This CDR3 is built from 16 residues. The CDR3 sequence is CASSSTQRGTEETQYF. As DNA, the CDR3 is TGTGCCAGCAGCTCCACGCAACGGGGGACTGAGGAGACCCAGTACTTC.

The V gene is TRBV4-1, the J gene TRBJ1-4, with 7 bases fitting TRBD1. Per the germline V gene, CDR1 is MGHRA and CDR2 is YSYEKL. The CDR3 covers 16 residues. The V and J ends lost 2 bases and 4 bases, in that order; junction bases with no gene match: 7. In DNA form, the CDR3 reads TGCGCCAGCAGCCAACCCACAGGGGACCTTAATGAAAAACTGTTTTTT. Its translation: CASSQPTGDLNEKLFF.

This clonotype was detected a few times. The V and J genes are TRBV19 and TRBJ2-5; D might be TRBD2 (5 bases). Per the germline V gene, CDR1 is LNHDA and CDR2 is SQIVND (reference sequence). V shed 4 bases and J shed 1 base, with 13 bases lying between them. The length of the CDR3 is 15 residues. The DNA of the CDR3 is TGTGCCAGTAGTAAGCGGCATGCTGTCCAAGAGACCCAGTACTTC. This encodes CASSKRHAVQETQYF.

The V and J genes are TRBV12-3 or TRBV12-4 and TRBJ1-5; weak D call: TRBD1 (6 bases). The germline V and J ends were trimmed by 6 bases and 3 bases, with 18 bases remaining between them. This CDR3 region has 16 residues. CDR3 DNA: TGTGCCAGCAGCCCTGCGGGCCAGGGGCCCAATCAGCCCCAGCATTTT. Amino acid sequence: CASSPAGQGPNQPQHF.

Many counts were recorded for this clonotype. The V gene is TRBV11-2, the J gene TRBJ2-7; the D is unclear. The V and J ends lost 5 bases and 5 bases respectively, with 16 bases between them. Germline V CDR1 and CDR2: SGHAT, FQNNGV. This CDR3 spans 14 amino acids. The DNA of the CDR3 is TGTGCCAGCAGCCCCATGGGCATAAATGACGAGCAGTACTTC. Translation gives CASSPMGINDEQYF.

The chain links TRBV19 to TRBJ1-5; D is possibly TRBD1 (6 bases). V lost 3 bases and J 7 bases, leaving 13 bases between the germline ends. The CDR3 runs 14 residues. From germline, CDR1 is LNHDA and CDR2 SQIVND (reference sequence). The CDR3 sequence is CASSIPQGRQPQHF. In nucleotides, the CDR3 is TGTGCCAGTAGTATCCCACAGGGTCGACAGCCCCAGCATTTT.

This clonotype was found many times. CDR3 sequence reads: CASRLRQGADLKNIQYF. CDR3 in DNA: TGTGCCAGCAGACTTCGACAGGGGGCGGATTTAAAAAACATTCAGTACTTC. V is TRBV6-2 or TRBV6-3 and J is TRBJ2-4, with 10 bases that match TRBD1. Trimming cost V 6 bases and J 4 bases; bases outside gene matches: 12. This CDR3 is 17 amino acids long. Germline CDR1 is MNHEY and CDR2 is SVGEGT.

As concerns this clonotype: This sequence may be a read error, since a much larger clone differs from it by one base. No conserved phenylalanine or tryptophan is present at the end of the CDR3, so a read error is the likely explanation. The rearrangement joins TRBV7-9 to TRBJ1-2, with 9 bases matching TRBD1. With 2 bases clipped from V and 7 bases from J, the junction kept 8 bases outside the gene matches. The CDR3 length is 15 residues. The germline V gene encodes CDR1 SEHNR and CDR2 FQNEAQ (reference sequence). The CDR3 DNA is TGTGCCAGCAGCTTAATAGCCGGGACAGGGCCTGGCTACACCTAC. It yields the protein CASSLIAGTGPGYTY.

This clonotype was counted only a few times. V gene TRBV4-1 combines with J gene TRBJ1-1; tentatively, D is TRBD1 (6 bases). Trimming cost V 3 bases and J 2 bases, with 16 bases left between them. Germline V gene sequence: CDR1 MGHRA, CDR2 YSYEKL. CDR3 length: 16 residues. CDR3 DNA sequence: TGCGCCAGCAGCCATGGTCTACTAGGGGGAAACACTGAAGCTTTCTTT. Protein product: CASSHGLLGGNTEAFF.

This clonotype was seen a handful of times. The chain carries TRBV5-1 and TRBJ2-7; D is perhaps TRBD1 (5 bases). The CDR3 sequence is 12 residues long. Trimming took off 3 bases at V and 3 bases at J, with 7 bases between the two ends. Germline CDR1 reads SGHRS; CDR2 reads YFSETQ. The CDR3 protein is CASSWGSYEQYF. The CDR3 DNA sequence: TGCGCCAGCAGCTGGGGCAGCTACGAGCAGTACTTC.

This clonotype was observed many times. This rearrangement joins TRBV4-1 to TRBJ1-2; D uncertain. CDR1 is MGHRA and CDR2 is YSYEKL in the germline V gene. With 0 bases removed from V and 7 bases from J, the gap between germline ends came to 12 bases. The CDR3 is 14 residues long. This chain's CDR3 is CASSQDIQTFGYTF. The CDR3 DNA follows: TGCGCCAGCAGCCAAGACATTCAGACGTTTGGCTACACCTTC.

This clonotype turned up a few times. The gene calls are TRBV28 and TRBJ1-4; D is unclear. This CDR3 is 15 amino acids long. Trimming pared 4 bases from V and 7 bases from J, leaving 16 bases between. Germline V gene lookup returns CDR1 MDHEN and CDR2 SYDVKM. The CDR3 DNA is TGTGCCAGCAGTTCCCGAGAGGCCCAAGGTGAAAAACTGTTTTTT. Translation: CASSSREAQGEKLFF.

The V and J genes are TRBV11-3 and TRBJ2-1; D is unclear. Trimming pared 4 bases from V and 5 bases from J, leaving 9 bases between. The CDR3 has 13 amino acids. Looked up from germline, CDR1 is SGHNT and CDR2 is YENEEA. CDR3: CASSSTTDNEQFF. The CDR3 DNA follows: TGTGCCAGCAGCTCCACCACAGACAATGAGCAGTTCTTC.

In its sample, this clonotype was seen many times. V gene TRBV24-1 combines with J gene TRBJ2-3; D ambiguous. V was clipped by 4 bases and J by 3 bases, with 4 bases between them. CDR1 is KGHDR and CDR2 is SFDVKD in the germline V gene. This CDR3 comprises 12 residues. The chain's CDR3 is CATSDTTDTQYF. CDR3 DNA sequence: TGTGCCACCAGTGACACGACAGATACGCAGTATTTT.

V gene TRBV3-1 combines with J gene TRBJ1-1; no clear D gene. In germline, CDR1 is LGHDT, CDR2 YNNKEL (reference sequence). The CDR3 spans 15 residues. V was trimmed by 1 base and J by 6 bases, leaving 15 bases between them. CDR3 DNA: TGTGCCAGCAGCCAAGTGGGGTGGTACCGCCCTGAAGCTTTCTTT. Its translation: CASSQVGWYRPEAFF.

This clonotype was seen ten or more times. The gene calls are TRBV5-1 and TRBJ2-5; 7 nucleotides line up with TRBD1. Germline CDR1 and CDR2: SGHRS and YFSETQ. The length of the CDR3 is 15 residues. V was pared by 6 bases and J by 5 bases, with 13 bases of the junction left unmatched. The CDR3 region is CASTHGILQGETQYF. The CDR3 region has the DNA TGCGCCAGCACTCACGGGATTCTACAGGGGGAGACCCAGTACTTC.

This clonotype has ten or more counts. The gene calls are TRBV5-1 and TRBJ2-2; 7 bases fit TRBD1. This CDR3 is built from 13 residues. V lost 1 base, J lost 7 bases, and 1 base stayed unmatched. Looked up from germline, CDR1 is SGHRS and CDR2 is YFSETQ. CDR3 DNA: TGCGCCAGCAGCTTGCGACAGGGCGGGGAGCTGTTTTTT. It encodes CASSLRQGGELFF. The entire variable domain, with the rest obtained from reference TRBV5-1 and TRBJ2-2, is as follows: KAGVTQTPRYLIKTRGQQVTLSCSPISGHRSVSWYQQTPGQGLQFLFEYFSETQRNKGNFPGRFSGRQFSNSRSEMNVSTLELGDSALYLCASSLRQGGELFFGEGSRLTVL.

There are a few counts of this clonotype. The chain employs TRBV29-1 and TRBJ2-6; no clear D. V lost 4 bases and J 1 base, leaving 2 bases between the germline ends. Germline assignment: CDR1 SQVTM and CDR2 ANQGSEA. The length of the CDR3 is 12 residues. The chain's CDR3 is CSVASGANVLTF. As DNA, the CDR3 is TGCAGCGTTGCGTCTGGGGCCAACGTCCTGACTTTC.

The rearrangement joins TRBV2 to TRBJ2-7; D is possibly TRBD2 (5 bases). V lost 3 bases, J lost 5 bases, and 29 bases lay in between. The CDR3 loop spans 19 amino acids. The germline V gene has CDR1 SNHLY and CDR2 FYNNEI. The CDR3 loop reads CASSDHPEETIGTRNEQYF. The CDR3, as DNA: TGTGCCAGCAGTGACCACCCGGAGGAGACAATTGGTACACGGAACGAGCAGTACTTC. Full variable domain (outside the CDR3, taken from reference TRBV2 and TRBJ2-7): EPEVTQTPSHQVTQMGQEVILRCVPISNHLYFYWYRQILGQKVEFLVSFYNNEISEKSEIFDDQFSVERPDGSNFTLKIRSTKLEDSAMYFCASSDHPEETIGTRNEQYFGPGTRLTVT.

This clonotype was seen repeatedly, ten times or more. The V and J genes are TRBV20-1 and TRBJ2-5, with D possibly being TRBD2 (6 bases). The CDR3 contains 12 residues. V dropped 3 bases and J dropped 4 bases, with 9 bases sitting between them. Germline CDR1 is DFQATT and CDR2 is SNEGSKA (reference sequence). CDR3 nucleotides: TGCAGTGCTAGCGGGGGTGGAGAGACCCAGTACTTC. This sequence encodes CSASGGGETQYF.

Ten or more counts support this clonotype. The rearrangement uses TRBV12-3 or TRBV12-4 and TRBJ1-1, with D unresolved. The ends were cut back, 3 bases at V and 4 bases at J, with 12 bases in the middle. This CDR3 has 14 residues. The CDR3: CASSFLVWSTEAFF. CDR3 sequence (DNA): TGTGCCAGCAGTTTTCTAGTTTGGTCCACTGAAGCTTTCTTT.